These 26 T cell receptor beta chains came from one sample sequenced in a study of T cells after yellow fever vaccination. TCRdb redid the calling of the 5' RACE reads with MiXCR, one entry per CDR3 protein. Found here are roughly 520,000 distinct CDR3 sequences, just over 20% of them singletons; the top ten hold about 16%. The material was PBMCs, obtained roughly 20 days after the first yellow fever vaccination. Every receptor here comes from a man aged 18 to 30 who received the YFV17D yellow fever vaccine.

The CDR3 DNA follows: TGTGCCAGCAGTAGGGACAGGGGGAGGTCAGGGGCCAACGTCCTGACTTTC. Its protein product is CASSRDRGRSGANVLTF. This chain connects TRBV25-1 to TRBJ2-6; 11 bases agree with TRBD1. Germline V gives CDR1 MGHDK, CDR2 SYGVNS. V was clipped by 5 bases and J by 4 bases; unmatched bases: 7. The CDR3 extends over 17 amino acids.

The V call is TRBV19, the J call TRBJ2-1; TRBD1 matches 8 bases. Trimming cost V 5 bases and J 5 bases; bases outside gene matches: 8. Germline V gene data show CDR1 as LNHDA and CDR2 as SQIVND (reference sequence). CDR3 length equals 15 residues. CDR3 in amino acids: CASSPGQGKHNEQFF. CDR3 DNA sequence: TGTGCCAGTAGTCCAGGACAGGGAAAACACAATGAGCAGTTCTTC.

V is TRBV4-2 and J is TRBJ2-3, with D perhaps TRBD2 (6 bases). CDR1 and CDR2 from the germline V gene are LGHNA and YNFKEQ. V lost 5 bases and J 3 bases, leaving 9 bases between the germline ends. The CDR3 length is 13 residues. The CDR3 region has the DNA TGTGCCAGCAGCACGGGGGATACAGATACGCAGTATTTT. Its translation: CASSTGDTDTQYF.

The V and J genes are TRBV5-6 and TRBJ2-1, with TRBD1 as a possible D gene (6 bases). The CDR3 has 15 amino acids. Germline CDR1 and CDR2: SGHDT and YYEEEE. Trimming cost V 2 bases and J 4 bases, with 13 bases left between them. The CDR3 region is CASSFGTPVYNEQFF. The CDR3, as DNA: TGTGCCAGCAGCTTTGGGACACCAGTTTACAATGAGCAGTTCTTC.

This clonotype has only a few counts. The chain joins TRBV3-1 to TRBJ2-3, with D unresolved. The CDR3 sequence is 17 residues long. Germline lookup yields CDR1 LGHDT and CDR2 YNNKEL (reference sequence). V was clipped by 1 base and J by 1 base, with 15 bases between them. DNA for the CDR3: TGTGCCAGCAGCCAAGGGCTCCTTAGTCTGCGCACAGATACGCAGTATTTT. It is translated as CASSQGLLSLRTDTQYF.

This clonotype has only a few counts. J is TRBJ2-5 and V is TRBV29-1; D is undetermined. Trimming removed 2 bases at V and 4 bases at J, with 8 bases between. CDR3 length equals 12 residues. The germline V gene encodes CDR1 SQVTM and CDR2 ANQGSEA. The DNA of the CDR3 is TGCAGCGTTGAATTCCCCCCAGAGACCCAGTACTTC. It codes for CSVEFPPETQYF.

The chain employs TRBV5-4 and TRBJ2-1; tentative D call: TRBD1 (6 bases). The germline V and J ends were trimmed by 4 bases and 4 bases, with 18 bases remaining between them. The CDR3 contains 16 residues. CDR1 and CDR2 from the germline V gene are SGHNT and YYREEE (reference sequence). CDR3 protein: CASSDAQGTVYNEQFF. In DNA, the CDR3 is TGTGCCAGCAGCGACGCCCAGGGGACGGTGTACAATGAGCAGTTCTTC.

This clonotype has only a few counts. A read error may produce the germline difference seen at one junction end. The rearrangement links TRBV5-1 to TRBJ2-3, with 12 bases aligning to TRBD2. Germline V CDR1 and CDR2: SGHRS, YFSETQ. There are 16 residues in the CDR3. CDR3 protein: CTSSSLAGGGTDTQYF. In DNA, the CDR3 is TGCACCAGCAGCTCCCTAGCGGGGGGGGGGACAGATACGCAGTATTTT.

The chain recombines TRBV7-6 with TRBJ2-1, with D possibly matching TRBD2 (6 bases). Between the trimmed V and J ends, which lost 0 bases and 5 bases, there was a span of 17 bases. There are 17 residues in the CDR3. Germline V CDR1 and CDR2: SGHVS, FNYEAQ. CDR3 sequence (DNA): TGTGCCAGCAGCTTAGCAAGTAAGGGCGGGGTCCACAATGAGCAGTTCTTC. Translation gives CASSLASKGGVHNEQFF.

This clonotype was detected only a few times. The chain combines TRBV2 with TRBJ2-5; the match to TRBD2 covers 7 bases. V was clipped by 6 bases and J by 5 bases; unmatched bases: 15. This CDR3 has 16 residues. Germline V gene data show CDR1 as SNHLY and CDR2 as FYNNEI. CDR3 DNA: TGTGCCAGCAGGGCTTCTCTGGCGGGGGTTGCGGAGACCCAGTACTTC. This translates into CASRASLAGVAETQYF.

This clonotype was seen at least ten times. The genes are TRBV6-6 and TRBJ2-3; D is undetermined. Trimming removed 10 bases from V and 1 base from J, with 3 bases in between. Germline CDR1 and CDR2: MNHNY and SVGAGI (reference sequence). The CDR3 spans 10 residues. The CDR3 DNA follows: TGTGCCACCGGCACAGATACGCAGTATTTT. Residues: CATGTDTQYF.

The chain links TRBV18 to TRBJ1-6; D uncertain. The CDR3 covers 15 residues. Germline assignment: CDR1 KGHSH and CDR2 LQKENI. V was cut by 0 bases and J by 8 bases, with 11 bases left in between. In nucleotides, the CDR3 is TGTGCCAGCTCACCACCACACCTTCGGGATTCACCCCTCCACTTT. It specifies CASSPPHLRDSPLHF.

CDR3 DNA sequence: TGTGCTAGTGGTTTGGTCGGTCTAGCCGTGGAGCAGTACTTC. This translates into CASGLVGLAVEQYF. V is TRBV12-5 and J is TRBJ2-7; possibly TRBD2 for D (5 bases). Germline V CDR1 and CDR2: LGHNT, FRNRAP. The V gene lost 0 bases and the J gene lost 7 bases, with 13 bases spanning the gap. This CDR3 has 14 amino acids.

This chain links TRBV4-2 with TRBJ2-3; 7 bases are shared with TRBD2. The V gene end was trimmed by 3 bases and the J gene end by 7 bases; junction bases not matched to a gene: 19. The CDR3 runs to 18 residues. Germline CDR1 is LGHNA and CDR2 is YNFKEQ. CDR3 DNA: TGTGCCAGCAGCCATCGTACTCTAGCGGCCCTAGGGGATCATACGCAGTATTTT. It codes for CASSHRTLAALGDHTQYF.

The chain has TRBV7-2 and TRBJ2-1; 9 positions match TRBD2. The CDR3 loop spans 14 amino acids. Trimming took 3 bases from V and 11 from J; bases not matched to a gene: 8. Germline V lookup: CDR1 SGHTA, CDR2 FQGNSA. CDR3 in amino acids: CASSFYGTSYQQFF. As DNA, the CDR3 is TGTGCCAGCAGCTTCTACGGGACTAGCTATCAGCAGTTCTTC.

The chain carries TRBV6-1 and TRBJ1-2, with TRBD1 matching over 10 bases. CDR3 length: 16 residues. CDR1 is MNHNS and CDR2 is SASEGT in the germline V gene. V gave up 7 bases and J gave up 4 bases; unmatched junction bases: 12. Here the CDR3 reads CASNPGGTGALYGYTF. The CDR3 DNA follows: TGTGCCAGCAACCCAGGGGGGACAGGGGCCCTCTATGGCTACACCTTC.

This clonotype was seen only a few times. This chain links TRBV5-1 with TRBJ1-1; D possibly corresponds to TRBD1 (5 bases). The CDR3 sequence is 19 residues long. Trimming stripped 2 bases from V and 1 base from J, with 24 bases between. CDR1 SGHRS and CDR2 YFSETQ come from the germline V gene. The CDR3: CASSLNYGEGRKTNTEAFF. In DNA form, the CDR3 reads TGCGCCAGCAGCTTAAATTATGGAGAGGGGCGGAAGACGAACACTGAAGCTTTCTTT.

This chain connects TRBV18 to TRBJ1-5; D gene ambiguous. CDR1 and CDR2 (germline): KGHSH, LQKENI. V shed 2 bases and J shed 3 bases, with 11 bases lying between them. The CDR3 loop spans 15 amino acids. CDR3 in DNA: TGTGCCAGCTCACCATCAGGAAGCGCCAATCAGCCCCAGCATTTT. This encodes CASSPSGSANQPQHF.

For the CDR3, the DNA is TGCGCCAGCAGCCCGACCGGGGGAACCCAAGAGACCCAGTACTTC. Amino acids: CASSPTGGTQETQYF. The chain combines TRBV5-1 with TRBJ2-5, with D possibly being TRBD2 (6 bases). Trimming took off 4 bases at V and 1 base at J, with 14 bases between the two ends. The CDR3 loop spans 15 amino acids. The V gene's germline CDR1 is SGHRS and CDR2 YFSETQ.

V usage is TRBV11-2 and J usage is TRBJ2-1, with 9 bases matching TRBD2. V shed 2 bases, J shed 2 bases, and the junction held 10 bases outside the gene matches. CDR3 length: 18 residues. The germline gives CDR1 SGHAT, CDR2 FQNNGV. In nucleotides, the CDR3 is TGTGCCAGCAGCTTACAGGGCGGGGGGGCTTTACCCTACAATGAGCAGTTCTTC. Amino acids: CASSLQGGGALPYNEQFF.

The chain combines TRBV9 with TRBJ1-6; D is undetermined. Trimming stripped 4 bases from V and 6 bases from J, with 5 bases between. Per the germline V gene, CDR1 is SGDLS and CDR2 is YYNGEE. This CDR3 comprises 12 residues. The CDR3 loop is CASSNTNSPLHF. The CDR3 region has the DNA TGTGCCAGCAGCAATACTAATTCACCCCTCCACTTT.

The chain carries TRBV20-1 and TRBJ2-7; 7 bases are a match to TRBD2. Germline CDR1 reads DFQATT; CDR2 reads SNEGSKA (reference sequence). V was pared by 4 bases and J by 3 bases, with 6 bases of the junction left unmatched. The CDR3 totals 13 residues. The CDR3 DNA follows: TGCAGTGCTACTCCCGGGGGGATCTACGAGCAGTACGTC. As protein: CSATPGGIYEQYV.

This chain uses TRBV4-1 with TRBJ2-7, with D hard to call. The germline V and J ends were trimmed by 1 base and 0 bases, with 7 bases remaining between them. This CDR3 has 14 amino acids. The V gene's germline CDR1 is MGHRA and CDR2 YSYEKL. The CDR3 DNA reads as TGCGCCAGCAGCCAAGCCTTGAGCTCCTACGAGCAGTACTTC. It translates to CASSQALSSYEQYF.

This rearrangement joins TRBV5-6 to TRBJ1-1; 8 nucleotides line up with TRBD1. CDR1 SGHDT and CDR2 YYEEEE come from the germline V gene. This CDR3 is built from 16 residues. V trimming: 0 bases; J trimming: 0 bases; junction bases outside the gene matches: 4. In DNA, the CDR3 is TGTGCCAGCAGCTTGGGACAGGGGTCACTGAACACTGAAGCTTTCTTT. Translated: CASSLGQGSLNTEAFF.

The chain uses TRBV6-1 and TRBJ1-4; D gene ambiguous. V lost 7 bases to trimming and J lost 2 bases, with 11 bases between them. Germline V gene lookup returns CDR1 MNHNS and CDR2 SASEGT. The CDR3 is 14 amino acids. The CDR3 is CASKPLATNEKLFF. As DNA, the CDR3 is TGTGCCAGCAAACCCCTGGCGACTAATGAAAAACTGTTTTTT.

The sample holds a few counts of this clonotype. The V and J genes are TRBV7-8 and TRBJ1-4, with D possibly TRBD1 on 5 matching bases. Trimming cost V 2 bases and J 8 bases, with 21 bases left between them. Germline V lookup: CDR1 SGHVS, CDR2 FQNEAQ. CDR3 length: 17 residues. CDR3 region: CASSLNIRAGQSEKLFF. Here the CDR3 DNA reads TGTGCCAGCAGCTTAAATATCAGGGCAGGGCAATCAGAAAAACTGTTTTTT.